This T cell receptor beta chain was found in a study of regulatory T cells in long-lasting Graves disease. Study at large: Positive TSH receptor antibodies alongside over 5 years of antithyroid drugs were what marked Graves' disease as persistent.

Study-level points and caveats: Favored gene segments in persistent disease were TRBV28, TRBJ1-2 and TRBJ2-5. Less diverse TCR repertoires were seen in persistent Graves' patients than in newly diagnosed ones.

Regarding this clonotype: The antigen is not known.

Combining iRepertoire HTBI primers with Arm-PCR of CDR3 regions, the authors built TCR beta libraries. MiXCR, run by TCRdb on the multiplex PCR reads, gives a single entry per CDR3 protein. The data show under 450,000 distinct CDR3 sequences, roughly a quarter seen once. V lost 0 bases and J 9 bases, leaving 12 bases between the germline ends. Germline assignment: CDR1 MNHEY and CDR2 SMNVEV (reference sequence). CDR3 size: 15 residues. As for time point: persistent/refractory GD, antithyroid drugs over 5 years with positive TRAb. The TCR library was made from RNA extracted from PBMCs. The specimen comprised peripheral blood mononuclear cells (PBMCs), sampled when the disease was refractory, from a patient treated with antithyroid drugs. The chain uses TRBV27 and TRBJ1-6; possibly TRBD1 for D (5 bases). The TCR sequence derives from a female donor with Graves disease. CDR3 residues: CASSLSGGVSSPLHF. The CDR3 DNA sequence: TGTGCCAGCAGTTTATCCGGGGGAGTAAGTTCACCCCTCCACTTT.